A selection of T cell receptor beta chains follows, all from one sample in a study of identical twins. One entry per CDR3 protein, called by TCRdb with MiXCR from the 5' RACE reads. The data show roughly 490,000 distinct CDR3 sequences, approximately 14% seen once. This same sample was also taken into another study, of yellow fever vaccine responses in identical twins.

Sequencing was carried out using CD4+ T cells sorted from blood. The receptors stem from a young woman in good health. The CDR3 runs from the conserved cysteine through the conserved F or W. The order of the fields is J gene, V gene, D gene, clone size, CDR3 DNA, CDR3 protein. The D gene is left open where the match is weak. A row's size may be missing; if present it is once, few, many or a size class.

>TRBJ1-3|TRBV20-1|.|few
TGCAGTGCAAGGACAGATGGAAACACCATATATTTT
CSARTDGNTIYF
>TRBJ1-6|TRBV6-5|.|many
TGTGCCAGCAGTTACTCTGATGGTCCTATAAGTAATTCACCCCTCCACTTT
CASSYSDGPISNSPLHF
>TRBJ2-3|TRBV7-2|.|few
TGTGCCAGCAGCTCCGGGGGACAAACCACAGATACGCAGTATTTT
CASSSGGQTTDTQYF
>TRBJ2-4|TRBV3-1|.|few
TGTGCCAGCAGCCCCCAGCAGGGCGTCCCGGTTCAGTACTTC
CASSPQQGVPVQYF
>TRBJ2-5|TRBV6-4|TRBD2|.
TGTGCCAGCAGTCCCCATGAGCTAGCGGGGGCGCCCGGGGGTCTATCCACGAGCAAAGAGACCCAGTACTTC
CASSPHELAGAPGGLSTSKETQYF
>TRBJ2-1|TRBV12-3/TRBV12-4|.|many
TGTGCCAGCAGCTCTCACACAGCAGGCAGCGAGCAGTTCTTC
CASSSHTAGSEQFF
>TRBJ1-2|TRBV21-1|.|few
TGTGCCAGCAGCAAAATCCGGGTGTCGGACTATGGCTACACCTTC
CASSKIRVSDYGYTF
>TRBJ2-3|TRBV10-3|.|.
TGTGCCATCAGTGGAAGTACAGATACGCAGTATTTT
CAISGSTDTQYF
>TRBJ2-2|TRBV2|TRBD1|.
TGTGCCAGCAGTGAGAGTCAGGGGGCAGCCGGGGAGCTGTTTTTT
CASSESQGAAGELFF
>TRBJ1-4|TRBV2|.|few
TGTGCCAGCAGTGATCGGGAAAAACTGTTTTTT
CASSDREKLFF
>TRBJ2-6|TRBV24-1|.|.
TGTGCCACCAGTGATTCCGGGACTGATTACTCTGGGGCCAACGTCCTGACTTTC
CATSDSGTDYSGANVLTF
>TRBJ2-5|TRBV29-1|TRBD1|many
TGCAGCTTGGACAGGGGAACCCAAGAGACCCAGTACTTC
CSLDRGTQETQYF